This TCR beta chain derives from a study of blood T cell repertoires in COVID-19. The overall study: Acute-phase and convalescent COVID-19 samples originated in the United States, Italy and Spain.

Categorization into cohorts depended on clinical history that participants reported. Sequencing used immunoSEQ multiplex PCR; TCRdb keeps in-frame clones, though not all of them. The sample has fewer than 400,000 clones, roughly nine tenths seen once. V trimming: 0 bases; J trimming: 8 bases; junction bases outside the gene matches: 9. The CDR3 extends over 16 amino acids. From germline, CDR1 is SGDLS and CDR2 YYNGEE. The TCR was taken from a man in his 60s who had recovered from COVID-19. The sample comprised PBMCs or T cells enriched from blood (not recorded which). The gene calls are TRBV9 and TRBJ2-1, with TRBD2 matching over 9 bases. CDR3 sequence (DNA): TGTGCCAGCAGCGTAGTAGGGACTAGCTCTCACGATGAGCAGTTCTTC. Translating it yields CASSVVGTSSHDEQFF. Drawing the rest from reference TRBV9 and TRBJ2-1, the complete variable domain is DSGVTQTPKHLITATGQRVTLRCSPRSGDLSVYWYQQSLDQGLQFLIQYYNGEERAKGNILERFSAQQFPDLHSELNLSSLELGDSALYFCASSVVGTSSHDEQFFGPGTRLTVL.